Listed below are T cell receptor beta chains from one sample, sequenced in a study of T cells after yellow fever vaccination. TCRdb used MiXCR to reprocess the 5' RACE reads, holding one entry per CDR3 protein. The sample lists 510,000 or so distinct CDR3 sequences, 15% to 20% occurring once. Sequenced material: PBMCs, taken 15 days after the yellow fever booster vaccination. These receptors were taken from a man aged 25-45 years who received the YFV17D yellow fever vaccine. Each CDR3 is given without its conserved first and last residue. Each record gives: V gene, CDR3 protein.

V: TRBV5-4
CDR3: ASSFEEKLF

V: TRBV6-1
CDR3: ASSRNPGPRRSNEQY

V: TRBV5-5
CDR3: ASSPSARSTDTQY

V: TRBV5-1
CDR3: ASSLGRELAVTDTQY

V: TRBV4-2
CDR3: ASSQELAGVSGELF

V: TRBV18
CDR3: ASSKTGGELNEQF

V: TRBV15
CDR3: ATSRDGTSGRFEETQY

V: TRBV7-3
CDR3: ASSLPHGTDTQY

V: TRBV6-2/TRBV6-3
CDR3: ASSYVFEGAYEQY

V: TRBV4-3
CDR3: ASSHGQKETQY

V: TRBV12-3/TRBV12-4
CDR3: ASSALGGAYEQY

V: TRBV11-3
CDR3: ASSSTGYRYNEQF

V: TRBV7-2
CDR3: ASSPRDRGSPLH

V: TRBV3-1
CDR3: ASRHTGLAGPEQF

V: TRBV12-3/TRBV12-4
CDR3: ASSTGQPGWEKLF

V: TRBV27
CDR3: ASSSLAGQADNRRVGQY

V: TRBV20-1
CDR3: SATAFRGTNRGEQY

V: TRBV20-1
CDR3: SARNPQGDAKNIQY

V: TRBV20-1
CDR3: SPTSGVYNEQF

V: TRBV7-2
CDR3: ASSQGLAADTQY

V: TRBV12-3/TRBV12-4
CDR3: ASSLFWTSVYNEQF

V: TRBV7-3
CDR3: ASSLTLPGSSGANVLT

V: TRBV30
CDR3: AWGTGSFYGYT

V: TRBV20-1
CDR3: SAYPSGSVYEQF

V: TRBV20-1
CDR3: SAQRGAGAYNEQF

V: TRBV24-1
CDR3: ATSDRNLAGGGNEQF

V: TRBV25-1
CDR3: ASSEGGGPNEKLF

V: TRBV18
CDR3: ASSPGQGSNIQY

V: TRBV12-3/TRBV12-4
CDR3: ASNSLGEREQY

V: TRBV7-8
CDR3: ASSSARVLANEQY